These 5 T cell receptor beta chains share one sample of origin, sequenced in a study of T cells in Graves' hyperthyroidism and ophthalmopathy. The investigators amplified TCR beta CDR3 regions from RNA transcripts. A set of HTBI primers served as the primers for a first-round RT-PCR of the TCR CDR3. Each CDR3 protein is one row after TCRdb ran MiXCR on the multiplex PCR reads. The profile shows a few hundred thousand distinct CDR3 sequences, 15% to 20% of them singletons. The specimen sequenced was blood. These receptors were obtained from a woman aged 35 to 49 with Graves' ophthalmopathy.

This clonotype showed up many times. This chain joins TRBV12-3 or TRBV12-4 and TRBJ1-1; a possible D gene is TRBD1 (6 bases). Trimming took off 1 base at V and 10 bases at J, with 16 bases between the two ends. This CDR3 comprises 14 residues. The CDR3 DNA follows: TGTGCCAGCAGTTTAGTACCAGGGGAGTTTACAGCTTTCTTT. Protein sequence: CASSLVPGEFTAFF.

This clonotype was seen ten or more times. The CDR3 DNA is TGTGCCAGCAGCGCTCTAGCGGCTAGCACAGATACGCAGTATTTT. Translation: CASSALAASTDTQYF. J is TRBJ2-3 and V is TRBV9; 7 nucleotides align to TRBD2. Germline CDR1 and CDR2: SGDLS and YYNGEE. The ends lost 3 bases at V and 0 bases at J; junction bases unmatched: 4. The CDR3 length is 15 residues.

This clonotype has more than one count but fewer than ten. V and J are TRBV6-1 and TRBJ1-5, with TRBD1 matching 8 bases. CDR3 size: 12 residues. Germline values: CDR1 MNHNS, CDR2 SASEGT. The V segment lost 9 bases and the J segment 6 bases; nucleotides outside the gene matches: 4. The CDR3 spells CARPQGGQPQHF. CDR3 DNA sequence: TGTGCCAGGCCACAGGGGGGTCAGCCCCAGCATTTT.

As regards this clonotype: This could be a read error, since a much larger clone is one nucleotide away. This chain uses TRBV2 with TRBJ2-1; D unresolved. Trimming cost V 3 bases and J 11 bases, with 11 bases left between them. Germline loops: CDR1 SNHLY, CDR2 FYNNEI. The CDR3 spans 12 residues. CDR3 nucleotides: TGTGCCAGCAGTGATGTTGGGTATAAGCAGTTCTTC. Translation: CASSDVGYKQFF.

This chain connects TRBV27 to TRBJ1-2; TRBD1 might be the D (5 bases). Germline assignment: CDR1 MNHEY and CDR2 SMNVEV (reference sequence). The CDR3 is 16 amino acids. V was cut by 2 bases and J by 4 bases, with 17 bases left in between. The DNA of the CDR3 is TGTGCCAGCAGTTTAACCTCAGCCGGGGCCGGCTATGGCTACACCTTC. Its protein is CASSLTSAGAGYGYTF.